The 11 T cell receptor beta chains in this list originate from one sample, sequenced in a study of T cells after yellow fever vaccination. TCRdb reprocessed the 5' RACE reads with MiXCR, giving one entry per CDR3 protein. This sample yields hundreds of thousands of distinct CDR3 sequences, of which around 6.5% are seen a single time; 14% to 15% belongs to the top ten. This material consisted of PBMCs, taken 5 days after the yellow fever booster vaccination. The receptors originated from a man younger than 45 who received the YFV17D yellow fever vaccine.

This clonotype was counted between two and nine times. V usage is TRBV6-1 and J usage is TRBJ2-5; no clear D gene. This CDR3 comprises 14 residues. CDR1 and CDR2 from the germline V gene are MNHNS and SASEGT. V was cut by 6 bases and J by 4 bases, with 15 bases left in between. In DNA form, the CDR3 reads TGTGCCAGCAGGGACGATTCCCGAGGAGAGACCCAGTACTTC. Translated, it gives CASRDDSRGETQYF.

To note about this clonotype: Mismatch with germline at one junction end may stem from a read error. The genes are TRBV18 and TRBJ2-6; tentatively, D is TRBD1 (6 bases). CDR1 and CDR2 from the germline V gene are KGHSH and LQKENI. This CDR3 spans 14 amino acids. Written as DNA, the CDR3 is TGTGCCAGCTCACCAGGGCAGGGGATCAACGACCTGACTTTC. The encoded protein is CASSPGQGINDLTF.

A few counts support this clonotype. The chain carries TRBV6-2 or TRBV6-3 and TRBJ2-2; 8 bases match TRBD2. Germline CDR1 and CDR2: MNHEY and SVGEGT. V shed 6 bases and J 5 bases; nucleotides not matched to a gene: 26. The CDR3 is 21 residues long. The CDR3 protein is CASSSHVGGRSSGSETGELFF. In DNA, the CDR3 is TGTGCCAGCAGCTCCCACGTGGGGGGTAGAAGCAGCGGGAGTGAAACCGGGGAGCTGTTTTTT.

This chain joins TRBV18 and TRBJ2-7; 7 bases are shared with TRBD2. V lost 2 bases and J lost 2; bases outside the gene matches: 12. The CDR3 covers 17 residues. Germline values: CDR1 KGHSH, CDR2 LQKENI. CDR3 in DNA: TGTGCCAGCTCACCATATCAAGGCGGGAGTGGAGCCTACGAGCAGTACTTC. It encodes CASSPYQGGSGAYEQYF.

This clonotype was seen more than once but under ten times. The gene calls are TRBV20-1 and TRBJ2-1; D remains unclear. This CDR3 has 11 amino acids. V was shortened by 0 bases and J by 10 bases, with 7 bases between the two germline ends. Germline assignment: CDR1 DFQATT and CDR2 SNEGSKA (reference sequence). Written as DNA, the CDR3 is TGCAGTGCTAGAGATCAGGTGGAGCAGTTCTTC. It specifies CSARDQVEQFF.

This chain connects TRBV2 to TRBJ1-3, with D possibly being TRBD1 (5 bases). CDR1 is SNHLY, CDR2 FYNNEI, per germline. V was trimmed by 4 bases and J by 4 bases, leaving 14 bases between them. This CDR3 contains 15 residues. This chain's CDR3 is CASSAPGGAGNTIYF. CDR3 nucleotide sequence: TGTGCCAGCAGTGCGCCAGGAGGGGCAGGAAACACCATATATTTT.

As concerns this clonotype: The junction and the germline gene differ at one end; a read error may be behind it. The rearrangement uses TRBV4-1 and TRBJ2-7; D possibly uses TRBD1 or TRBD2 (6 bases each). The CDR3 spans 11 residues. The germline V gene has CDR1 MGHRA and CDR2 YSYEKL. The CDR3 sequence is CASCQGGEQYF. In DNA, the CDR3 is TGCGCCAGCTGCCAAGGGGGGGAGCAGTACTTC.

This clonotype was seen only a few times. The chain joins TRBV7-2 to TRBJ1-2; TRBD1 aligns across 9 bases. The V gene end was trimmed by 5 bases and the J gene end by 1 base; junction bases not matched to a gene: 5. The CDR3 loop spans 15 amino acids. Per the germline V gene, CDR1 is SGHTA and CDR2 is FQGNSA. CDR3 amino acids: CASSRQGGSNYGYTF. In DNA, the CDR3 is TGTGCCAGCAGCCGACAGGGGGGGAGTAACTATGGCTACACCTTC.

This rearrangement joins TRBV18 to TRBJ2-1, with 7 positions matching TRBD2. The CDR3 runs 16 residues. Trimming cost V 1 base and J 4 bases; bases outside gene matches: 7. Germline-derived CDR1 and CDR2 are KGHSH and LQKENI. The CDR3 loop reads CASSPRGGREYNEQFF. In DNA form, the CDR3 reads TGTGCCAGCTCACCACGGGGCGGGAGAGAGTACAATGAGCAGTTCTTC.

The chain recombines TRBV28 with TRBJ2-2; 7 bases agree with TRBD2. With 2 bases clipped from V and 4 bases from J, the junction kept 4 bases outside the gene matches. Germline V gives CDR1 MDHEN, CDR2 SYDVKM. The CDR3 totals 15 residues. The CDR3, as DNA: TGTGCCAGCAGTTTACTAGCGGTATCCACCGGGGAGCTGTTTTTT. It codes for CASSLLAVSTGELFF.

Ten or more counts support this clonotype. This rearrangement joins TRBV20-1 to TRBJ2-3; no firm D call. Trimming took 3 bases from V and 5 from J, leaving 6 bases between them. The germline gives CDR1 DFQATT, CDR2 SNEGSKA (reference sequence). The CDR3 consists of 11 residues. The CDR3 nucleotides read TGCAGTGCTAGTGCGGAAGATACGCAGTATTTT. Translated, it gives CSASAEDTQYF.